One sample yielded the 22 T cell receptor beta chains listed below, sequenced in a study of response to subunit inactivated influenza vaccine. TCRdb re-analysed the RT-PCR reads in MiXCR, keeping a single row per CDR3 protein. Among some 800,000 distinct CDR3 sequences listed, roughly 20% were seen once. The starting material was PBMCs from blood, obtained more than 4 days after vaccination. The receptors come from a middle-aged man who received an inactivated influenza vaccine.

This clonotype was counted only a few times. The chain uses TRBV7-9 and TRBJ2-2; 12 bases map to TRBD1. With 3 bases clipped from V and 6 bases from J, the junction kept 8 bases outside the gene matches. The CDR3 has 17 amino acids. Germline-derived CDR1 and CDR2 are SEHNR and FQNEAQ (reference sequence). The CDR3 region is CASSLGQGADNAGELFF. Written as DNA, the CDR3 is TGTGCCAGCAGCTTGGGACAGGGGGCTGATAATGCCGGGGAGCTGTTTTTT.

This rearrangement joins TRBV6-6 to TRBJ2-7; D remains unclear. The CDR3 runs 13 residues. Germline assignment: CDR1 MNHNY and CDR2 SVGAGI (reference sequence). V was trimmed by 5 bases and J by 6 bases, leaving 14 bases between them. CDR3 in DNA: TGTGCCAGCAGTGACCCCGCTAAGTTCGAGCAGTACTTC. Translating gives CASSDPAKFEQYF.

This clonotype was seen a handful of times. The J gene is TRBJ1-2, the V gene TRBV7-9; D unresolved. CDR1 and CDR2 from the germline V gene are SEHNR and FQNEAQ (reference sequence). The CDR3 sequence is 13 residues long. Trimming left V 3 bases short and J 7 bases short, with 12 bases between. CDR3 region: CASSFLGVSGYTF. CDR3 bases: TGTGCCAGCAGCTTCCTAGGTGTTAGTGGCTACACCTTC. Combining the CDR3 with reference TRBV7-9 and TRBJ1-2 gives the whole variable domain DTGVSQNPRHKITKRGQNVTFRCDPISEHNRLYWYRQTLGQGPEFLTYFQNEAQLEKSRLLSDRFSAERPKGSFSTLEIQRTEQGDSAMYLCASSFLGVSGYTFGSGTRLTVV.

The genes are TRBV20-1 and TRBJ2-5; D tentatively fits TRBD1 or TRBD2 (5 bases each). V was shortened by 2 bases and J by 4 bases, with 11 bases between the two germline ends. The CDR3 loop spans 13 amino acids. CDR1 is DFQATT and CDR2 is SNEGSKA in the germline V gene (reference sequence). As DNA, the CDR3 is TGCAGTGCTAGAAGAGGGGCCGCAGAGACCCAGTACTTC. It encodes CSARRGAAETQYF.

V usage is TRBV5-6 and J usage is TRBJ2-2, with a tentative D call TRBD2 (6 bases). The V and J ends lost 4 bases and 1 base respectively, with 11 bases between them. CDR3 length equals 15 residues. Germline values: CDR1 SGHDT, CDR2 YYEEEE. The CDR3 nucleotides are TGTGCCAGCAGCCGGGACTGGAAGAACACCGGGGAGCTGTTTTTT. Amino acids: CASSRDWKNTGELFF.

The genes are TRBV11-1 and TRBJ2-2, with 7 bases aligning to TRBD2. The V gene's germline CDR1 is SGHAT and CDR2 FQDESV (reference sequence). The CDR3 covers 15 residues. V was clipped by 6 bases and J by 4 bases; unmatched bases: 8. CDR3 region: CASSTMGLFTGELFF. The CDR3 DNA reads TGTGCCAGCAGTACCATGGGACTATTCACCGGGGAGCTGTTTTTT.

This clonotype occurred a few times. This sequence joins TRBV29-1 and TRBJ2-1; 11 bases fit TRBD2. CDR1 and CDR2 (germline): SQVTM, ANQGSEA. After removal of 8 bases from V and 4 bases from J, the junction contained 4 bases not matched to a gene. The CDR3 contains 13 residues. In DNA, the CDR3 is TGCAGCACCGGGACTAGCGGTTACAATGAGCAGTTCTTC. This sequence encodes CSTGTSGYNEQFF.

V and J are TRBV20-1 and TRBJ1-3; a weak D match, TRBD1 (6 bases). The CDR3 runs 15 residues. Per the germline V gene, CDR1 is DFQATT and CDR2 is SNEGSKA (reference sequence). V lost 5 bases, J lost 2 bases, and 16 bases lay in between. The CDR3 is CSAWDPRGTGNTIYF. DNA of the CDR3: TGCAGTGCTTGGGATCCTAGGGGGACTGGAAACACCATATATTTT.

The chain combines TRBV6-1 with TRBJ2-7; 9 bases match TRBD1. V lost 8 bases and J lost 4; bases outside the gene matches: 12. Germline V CDR1 and CDR2: MNHNS, SASEGT. The CDR3 spans 15 residues. The CDR3 sequence: CASVQRQGGRYEQYF. The CDR3, as DNA: TGTGCCAGCGTACAGCGACAGGGGGGGAGGTACGAGCAGTACTTC.

This clonotype has more than one count but fewer than ten. V is TRBV29-1 and J is TRBJ2-7; 11 positions agree with TRBD1. The CDR3 covers 14 residues. Germline CDR1 reads SQVTM; CDR2 reads ANQGSEA. V lost 2 bases, J lost 4 bases, and 4 bases stayed unmatched. The DNA for the CDR3 is TGCAGCGTTGAAAATCGGGACAGGGGGTACGAGCAGTACTTC. The encoded protein is CSVENRDRGYEQYF.

This clonotype turned up a few times. The V gene is TRBV27, the J gene TRBJ2-2, with D maybe TRBD1 (6 bases). Germline CDR1 and CDR2: MNHEY and SMNVEV (reference sequence). This CDR3 region has 13 residues. V lost 3 bases, J lost 6 bases, and 8 bases lay in between. This CDR3 reads CASSLGHAGELFF. CDR3 DNA: TGTGCCAGCAGTTTGGGACACGCCGGGGAGCTGTTTTTT.

V is TRBV4-1 and J is TRBJ2-7, with D tentatively TRBD1 (6 bases). CDR3 length equals 18 residues. V was trimmed by 4 bases and J by 4 bases, leaving 26 bases between them. Germline CDR1 and CDR2: MGHRA and YSYEKL. The CDR3 nucleotides are TGCGCCAGCAGCCCGTTTGTAGGTGGGGGCGCAAAGAGGTACGAGCAGTACTTC. Encoded protein: CASSPFVGGGAKRYEQYF.

The chain recombines TRBV6-6 with TRBJ2-1; D ambiguous. The CDR3 spans 12 residues. Looked up from germline, CDR1 is MNHNY and CDR2 is SVGAGI (reference sequence). V lost 10 bases and J 4 bases, leaving 11 bases between the germline ends. The CDR3 loop reads CATETHYNEQFF. In nucleotides, the CDR3 is TGTGCCACCGAGACTCATTACAATGAGCAGTTCTTC.

The chain combines TRBV7-2 with TRBJ2-5; D is perhaps TRBD1 (6 bases). CDR1 SGHTA and CDR2 FQGNSA come from the germline V gene. V lost 1 base and J lost 3, with 9 bases in between. The CDR3 totals 14 residues. The CDR3 bases are TGTGCCAGCAGCTTAGACAGGGAAGAAGAGACCCAGTACTTC. Translation gives CASSLDREEETQYF.

The rearrangement joins TRBV3-1 to TRBJ2-5, with D tentatively TRBD2 (7 bases). This CDR3 is built from 16 residues. Looked up from germline, CDR1 is LGHDT and CDR2 is YNNKEL (reference sequence). Deletions cut 0 bases from V and 6 bases from J, with 17 bases between. The CDR3 sequence is CASSQDDWGGRKTQYF. The DNA for the CDR3 is TGTGCCAGCAGCCAAGATGACTGGGGGGGGCGAAAGACCCAGTACTTC.

This clonotype was detected a few times. This chain links TRBV6-5 with TRBJ2-1; 12 bases align to TRBD2. The CDR3 runs 19 residues. V gave up 2 bases and J gave up 5 bases; unmatched junction bases: 13. Germline values: CDR1 MNHEY, CDR2 SVGAGI. CDR3 coding DNA: TGTGCCAGCAGTTACAGGCTAGCGGGAGGGGCTGGGGCGAACAATGAGCAGTTCTTC. Translated, it gives CASSYRLAGGAGANNEQFF.

This clonotype was counted a few times. The chain links TRBV20-1 to TRBJ2-1; D perhaps matches TRBD2 (6 bases). Deletions cut 1 base from V and 0 bases from J, with 7 bases between. From germline, CDR1 is DFQATT and CDR2 SNEGSKA (reference sequence). The CDR3 is 14 amino acids. The CDR3 protein is CSARGGLSYNEQFF. The CDR3 DNA follows: TGCAGTGCTAGAGGGGGACTCTCCTACAATGAGCAGTTCTTC.

The J gene is TRBJ2-4, the V gene TRBV20-1, with TRBD1 matching 8 bases. Germline V lookup: CDR1 DFQATT, CDR2 SNEGSKA (reference sequence). J lost 10 bases, V lost 0 bases, and 8 bases had no gene match. CDR3 length equals 14 residues. This CDR3 is CSARDLGQEIIQYF. The CDR3 DNA follows: TGCAGTGCTAGAGATCTGGGACAGGAGATAATTCAGTACTTC.

This clonotype was seen a handful of times. The chain uses TRBV6-2 or TRBV6-3 and TRBJ1-3; unclear D gene. The CDR3 spans 15 residues. In germline, CDR1 is MNHEY, CDR2 SVGEGT. The V and J ends lost 2 bases and 0 bases respectively, with 8 bases between them. The CDR3 region has the DNA TGTGCCAGCAGTTACGGGCGGAGCTCTGGAAACACCATATATTTT. Translated: CASSYGRSSGNTIYF.

The V call is TRBV5-1, the J call TRBJ2-1; tentative D call: TRBD1 (5 bases). This CDR3 comprises 17 residues. V lost 6 bases and J lost 7, with 26 bases in between. Germline values: CDR1 SGHRS, CDR2 YFSETQ. The CDR3 spells CASTPSPQGSLRNEQFF. Written as DNA, the CDR3 is TGCGCCAGCACACCGTCCCCGCAGGGCTCCTTACGGAATGAGCAGTTCTTC.

This clonotype was seen only a few times. J is TRBJ2-1 and V is TRBV10-3; tentative D call: TRBD1 (6 bases). There are 15 residues in the CDR3. Trimming pared 2 bases from V and 7 bases from J, leaving 15 bases between. Germline V gene data show CDR1 as ENHRY and CDR2 as SYGVKD. CDR3 coding DNA: TGTGCCATCAGTGAGAGGGGGTCAGGGGCTAATGAGCAGTTCTTC. Residues: CAISERGSGANEQFF.

The rearrangement joins TRBV9 to TRBJ1-1, with 7 bases fitting TRBD1. CDR3 length: 15 amino acids. CDR1 and CDR2 from the germline V gene are SGDLS and YYNGEE. Germline trimming cut 2 bases from V and 5 bases from J; bases unmatched to any gene: 9. The CDR3 is CASSVQTGPGTEAFF. CDR3 in DNA: TGTGCCAGCAGCGTTCAGACAGGGCCTGGAACTGAAGCTTTCTTT.